The rows below give T cell receptor beta chains drawn from one sample of a study of blood T cells in healthy people across ages. TCRdb used MiXCR to reprocess the 5' RACE reads, holding one entry per CDR3 protein. The table lists just under 750,000 distinct CDR3 sequences, roughly 20% of them singletons, with 22% in the top ten. Sequenced input: blood. Receptors were obtained from an older man in good health. Both conserved end residues are part of each CDR3. The D gene is left open where the match is weak. The size of a clone is reported for some rows only, either as once, few or many, or as a class for expanded clones.

CDR3aa: CASRPGLAVQGTQYF; CDR3nt: TGTGCCAGCAGACCGGGACTAGCGGTCCAAGGGACCCAGTACTTC; v_gene: TRBV2; abundance: once; d_gene: TRBD2; len: 15; j_gene: TRBJ2-5
CDR3aa: CASSFWPSGANTGELFF; CDR3nt: TGTGCCAGCAGCTTTTGGCCTAGCGGAGCGAACACCGGGGAGCTGTTTTTT; v_gene: TRBV7-3; abundance: once; d_gene: TRBD2; len: 17; j_gene: TRBJ2-2
CDR3aa: CATNPRVDNSPLHF; CDR3nt: TGTGCCACCAACCCCCGGGTCGATAATTCACCCCTCCACTTT; v_gene: TRBV10-3; abundance: many; d_gene: -; len: 14; j_gene: TRBJ1-6
CDR3aa: CASSFDRGSYNEQFF; CDR3nt: TGTGCCAGCAGCTTCGACAGGGGCTCCTACAATGAGCAGTTCTTC; v_gene: TRBV7-9; abundance: many; d_gene: TRBD1; len: 15; j_gene: TRBJ2-1
CDR3aa: CASSSTAFTYGYTF; CDR3nt: TGTGCCAGCAGTTCCACCGCATTTACGTACGGCTACACCTTC; v_gene: TRBV6-6; abundance: -; d_gene: -; len: 14; j_gene: TRBJ1-2
CDR3aa: CSARATRVGSYEQYF; CDR3nt: TGCAGTGCTAGAGCGACTAGGGTAGGCTCCTACGAGCAGTACTTC; v_gene: TRBV20-1; abundance: few; d_gene: -; len: 15; j_gene: TRBJ2-7
CDR3aa: CSAKDETEAFF; CDR3nt: TGCAGTGCCAAGGATGAGACAGAAGCTTTCTTT; v_gene: TRBV20-1; abundance: -; d_gene: -; len: 11; j_gene: TRBJ1-1
CDR3aa: CASSSRTSGSYEQYF; CDR3nt: TGTGCCAGCAGTTCCCGGACTAGCGGCTCCTACGAGCAGTACTTC; v_gene: TRBV6-6; abundance: few; d_gene: TRBD2; len: 15; j_gene: TRBJ2-7
CDR3aa: CASSFQYGEEGSTDTQYF; CDR3nt: TGTGCCAGCAGTTTCCAATACGGGGAGGAGGGGAGCACAGATACGCAGTATTTT; v_gene: TRBV28; abundance: few; d_gene: -; len: 18; j_gene: TRBJ2-3
CDR3aa: CASSVGQPYNEQFF; CDR3nt: TGTGCCAGCAGCGTAGGCCAGCCGTACAATGAGCAGTTCTTC; v_gene: TRBV9; abundance: few; d_gene: -; len: 14; j_gene: TRBJ2-1
CDR3aa: CASSSRRLNTEAFF; CDR3nt: TGTGCCAGCAGTTCCCGACGCCTGAACACTGAAGCTTTCTTT; v_gene: TRBV12-3/TRBV12-4; abundance: -; d_gene: -; len: 14; j_gene: TRBJ1-1
CDR3aa: CASRGTGGRDTQYF; CDR3nt: TGTGCCAGCAGGGGCACAGGGGGCCGCGATACGCAGTATTTT; v_gene: TRBV6-6; abundance: few; d_gene: TRBD1; len: 14; j_gene: TRBJ2-3
CDR3aa: CASSLEGVPYNEQFF; CDR3nt: TGTGCCAGCAGTTTAGAGGGAGTTCCCTACAATGAGCAGTTCTTC; v_gene: TRBV27; abundance: -; d_gene: -; len: 15; j_gene: TRBJ2-1
CDR3aa: CASSTDRGYADTQYF; CDR3nt: TGTGCCAGCAGCACGGACCGAGGGTATGCAGATACGCAGTATTTT; v_gene: TRBV28; abundance: -; d_gene: -; len: 15; j_gene: TRBJ2-3
CDR3aa: CSVRDRSSVELFF; CDR3nt: TGCAGCGTACGGGACAGGTCCTCAGTGGAACTGTTTTTT; v_gene: TRBV29-1; abundance: few; d_gene: TRBD1; len: 13; j_gene: TRBJ1-4
CDR3aa: CATSEPLTGNEQFF; CDR3nt: TGTGCCACCAGTGAGCCTCTGACCGGAAATGAGCAGTTCTTC; v_gene: TRBV24-1; abundance: few; d_gene: -; len: 14; j_gene: TRBJ2-1
CDR3aa: CASSLRGTGGDNEQFF; CDR3nt: TGTGCCAGCAGCTTAAGAGGGACAGGGGGGGACAATGAGCAGTTCTTC; v_gene: TRBV7-9; abundance: few; d_gene: TRBD1; len: 16; j_gene: TRBJ2-1
CDR3aa: CASSHSQIWNTGELFF; CDR3nt: TGTGCCAGCAGCCACTCCCAAATCTGGAACACCGGGGAGCTGTTTTTT; v_gene: TRBV28; abundance: -; d_gene: -; len: 16; j_gene: TRBJ2-2
CDR3aa: CASSLGDGPYNEQFF; CDR3nt: TGTGCCAGCAGTTTAGGGGACGGCCCCTACAATGAGCAGTTCTTC; v_gene: TRBV12-3/TRBV12-4; abundance: -; d_gene: -; len: 15; j_gene: TRBJ2-1
CDR3aa: CASSFVQGTAPLHF; CDR3nt: TGTGCCAGCAGTTTCGTCCAGGGTACGGCACCCCTCCACTTT; v_gene: TRBV12-3/TRBV12-4; abundance: -; d_gene: -; len: 14; j_gene: TRBJ1-6
CDR3aa: CATSDFGGSNEQYF; CDR3nt: TGTGCCACCAGTGATTTTGGGGGGAGCAACGAGCAGTACTTC; v_gene: TRBV24-1; abundance: -; d_gene: -; len: 14; j_gene: TRBJ2-7
CDR3aa: CATSDPPSNEQFF; CDR3nt: TGTGCCACCAGTGATCCTCCTAGCAATGAGCAGTTCTTC; v_gene: TRBV24-1; abundance: many; d_gene: -; len: 13; j_gene: TRBJ2-1
CDR3aa: CSASVQPSYEQYF; CDR3nt: TGCAGTGCTAGTGTGCAGCCAAGCTACGAGCAGTACTTC; v_gene: TRBV20-1; abundance: few; d_gene: -; len: 13; j_gene: TRBJ2-7
CDR3aa: CAWSGASGPSSYNEQFF; CDR3nt: TGTGCCTGGAGTGGGGCTAGCGGGCCCAGCTCCTACAATGAGCAGTTCTTC; v_gene: TRBV30; abundance: -; d_gene: TRBD2; len: 17; j_gene: TRBJ2-1
CDR3aa: CSVGPGRADTQYF; CDR3nt: TGCAGCGTTGGCCCAGGGAGGGCAGATACGCAGTATTTT; v_gene: TRBV29-1; abundance: -; d_gene: TRBD2; len: 13; j_gene: TRBJ2-3
CDR3aa: CASSLGLIGLEWEQYF; CDR3nt: TGTGCCAGCAGCTTAGGATTAATAGGGTTAGAATGGGAGCAGTACTTC; v_gene: TRBV7-9; abundance: many; d_gene: -; len: 16; j_gene: TRBJ2-7